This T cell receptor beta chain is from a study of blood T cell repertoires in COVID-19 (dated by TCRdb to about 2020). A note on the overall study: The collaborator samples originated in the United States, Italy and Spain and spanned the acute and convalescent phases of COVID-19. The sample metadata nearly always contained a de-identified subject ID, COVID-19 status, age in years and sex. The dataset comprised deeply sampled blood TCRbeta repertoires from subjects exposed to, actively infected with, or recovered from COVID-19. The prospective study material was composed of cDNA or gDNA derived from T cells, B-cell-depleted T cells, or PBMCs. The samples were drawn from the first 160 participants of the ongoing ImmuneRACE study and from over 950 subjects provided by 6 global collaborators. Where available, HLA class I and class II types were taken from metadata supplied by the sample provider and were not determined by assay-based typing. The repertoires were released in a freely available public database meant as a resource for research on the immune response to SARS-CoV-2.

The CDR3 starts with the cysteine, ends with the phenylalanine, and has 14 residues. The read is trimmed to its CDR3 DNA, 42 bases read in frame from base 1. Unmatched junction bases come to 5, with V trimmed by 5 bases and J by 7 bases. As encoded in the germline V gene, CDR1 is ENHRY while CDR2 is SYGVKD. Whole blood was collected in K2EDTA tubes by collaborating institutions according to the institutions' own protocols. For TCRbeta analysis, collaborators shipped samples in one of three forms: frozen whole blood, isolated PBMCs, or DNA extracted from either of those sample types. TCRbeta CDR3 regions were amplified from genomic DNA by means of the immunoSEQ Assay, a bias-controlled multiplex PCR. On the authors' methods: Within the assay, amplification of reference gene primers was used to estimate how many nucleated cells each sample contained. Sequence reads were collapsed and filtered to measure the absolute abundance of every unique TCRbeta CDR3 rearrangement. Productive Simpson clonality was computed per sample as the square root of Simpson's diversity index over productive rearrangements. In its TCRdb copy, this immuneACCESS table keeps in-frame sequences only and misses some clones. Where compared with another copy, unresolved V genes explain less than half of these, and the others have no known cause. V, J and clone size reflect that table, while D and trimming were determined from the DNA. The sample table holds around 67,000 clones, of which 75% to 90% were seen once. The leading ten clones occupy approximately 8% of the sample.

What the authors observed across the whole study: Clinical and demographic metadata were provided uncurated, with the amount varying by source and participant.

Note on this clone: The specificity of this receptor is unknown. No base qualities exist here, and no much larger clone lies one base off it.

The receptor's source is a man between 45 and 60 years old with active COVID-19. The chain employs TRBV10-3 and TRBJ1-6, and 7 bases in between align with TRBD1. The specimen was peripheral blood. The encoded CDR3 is CAISLTGKNSPLHF. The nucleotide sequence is TGTGCCATCAGTTTGACAGGGAAGAATTCACCCCTCCACTTT.